The source of this T cell receptor (beta chain) is a study of T cell repertoires in cytomegalovirus infection. Trimming removed 5 bases at V and 5 bases at J, with 21 bases between. Per germline, CDR1 MNHEY and CDR2 SVGEGT. This CDR3 is built from 16 residues. TCRdb reanalysed the reads using MiXCR and keeps one entry per CDR3 protein. Of some 270,000 distinct CDR3 sequences listed, about 15% are singletons. Concerning this clonotype itself: The antigen remains unidentified. A single base separates this from a much larger clone, so it may be a read error.

Study-wide results and caveats: Adding up the frequency of public TCR beta families identified people who carried CMV plus the relevant HLA. Across the ex vivo response, the dominant clonotypes were HLA-C-restricted CMV-specific TCR beta clonotypes.

V gene TRBV6-2 or TRBV6-3 combines with J gene TRBJ1-1; no definite D call. Material for sequencing was CD8+ T cells from PBMCs. This receptor was identified in a human donor in good health (CMV status not recorded). Some clones in this sample may be carry-over from other donors' samples. CDR3 sequence reads: CASSRRGEQFITEAFF. The CDR3 DNA is TGTGCCAGCAGTCGGCGAGGCGAACAGTTCATTACTGAAGCTTTCTTT.